This T cell receptor (beta chain) emerged from a study of human T cells and chemical hapten exposure (dated by TCRdb to about 2021). Background on the whole study: For sensitization, 2% DPC in acetone was applied to an approximately 2 cm by approximately 2 cm area of upper inner arm skin. Throughout the approximately 25-week study period, patients were also given weekly therapeutic DPC doses on the scalp. Patch testing on the upper back used Finn chambers containing 0.01% DPC, with scoring done after 6 days according to International Contact Dermatitis Research Group standards. Alopecia areata with under or over 50% scalp involvement, alopecia totalis and alopecia universalis were represented in the patient cohort, which was mostly female. Libraries were pooled for sequencing, and per-sample TCR yields varied mainly because of small differences in library volumes within the pool. The study tracked peripheral blood TCR repertoire changes in vivo during primary and secondary sensitization to the hapten diphenylcyclopropenone (DPC) in alopecia patients. Blood samples were taken from patients before sensitization (week 0) and at 2, 6 and about 24 weeks after DPC sensitization. Blood for TCR sequencing was provided by twenty-nine alopecia patients at one to four time points (pre-sensitization, 2, 6 and 24 weeks).

Study-wide findings and limitations: Expanded TCRs formed significantly more large CDR3 similarity clusters than pre-sensitization or healthy control sets, consistent with antigen-driven responses. Because every patient had alopecia, a presumed autoimmune disease, the patients' immune response might differ from that of healthy individuals. After repeated subsampling, the strength of the expansion versus patch-test correlation and the threshold at which it became significant changed. The number of TCRs above 1 in 1000 frequency did not change with DPC sensitization; there was no evidence of global repertoire structure alterations. The number of PT1 expanded TCRs positively correlated with patch test score, significant at thresholds 8, 16 and 32 but not 4.

This clonotype came up a few times. Its antigen remains undetermined. Per-base quality was not reported, and no clone a single base away is much larger than it. Libraries were prepared through RACE. The instrument was a NextSeq 500. During library preparation, unique molecular identifiers were attached to individual cDNA molecules so that TCRs could be counted quantitatively and reproducibly. For every blood RNA sample, sequencing covered both the TCR alpha and TCR beta chains. The authors processed their data as follows. A median of roughly 100,000 TCRs per sample was observed, with a range of about 20,000 to 690,600. V, J and CDR3 annotation of the TCR reads was carried out using the Decombinator software suite. To make PS versus PT1 abundance plots, every sample was subsampled to the same number of TCRs (28,000). TCRs were defined as expanded if absent before sensitization and observed at least eight times at the 2-week time point. TCRdb's own reprocessing of the public reads used fastp at Q25 and MiXCR and kept productive beta chains. Rows merge per CDR3 protein into single entries with the most common DNA and genes. The V and J calls and clone size are TCRdb's, not the authors'. Counted in this sample were some 180,000 distinct CDR3 sequences; around 24% of them appeared once. The ten most abundant clones make up under 8.5% of the sample.

Including the terminal cysteine and phenylalanine, the CDR3 comprises 16 residues. Only CDR3 DNA remains: 48 bases, in frame from the first base. Compared with germline, V lacks 5 bases and J lacks 6 bases; bases without a gene match: 10. The time point label, read with the paper, signifies: patch test 1, 2 weeks after DPC sensitization. The treatment or condition label, as the study defines it: therapeutic diphenylcyclopropenone sensitization with weekly scalp DPC. At each patch-test visit, blood was drawn before the patch test was applied. Patients were eligible if aged 18 to 70, diagnosed with alopecia and judged suitable for DPC therapy, and pregnant patients were excluded. Unfractionated whole blood was collected in Tempus Blood RNA tubes, and total RNA was extracted from that blood.

Sequences were derived from whole blood, sampled in connection with sensitization to the hapten diphenylcyclopropenone (DPC). This clonotype originated in a woman between 45 and 60 years old with alopecia areata. Some clones in this sample may be carry-over from other donors' samples. The chain links TRBV12-3 or TRBV12-4 with TRBJ2-1; 10 nucleotides in the junction match TRBD2. The DNA sequence is TGTGCCAGCAGTCCTACCCTAGCGGGAGCTTCCAATGAGCAGTTCTTC. Translated, it gives CASSPTLAGASNEQFF.